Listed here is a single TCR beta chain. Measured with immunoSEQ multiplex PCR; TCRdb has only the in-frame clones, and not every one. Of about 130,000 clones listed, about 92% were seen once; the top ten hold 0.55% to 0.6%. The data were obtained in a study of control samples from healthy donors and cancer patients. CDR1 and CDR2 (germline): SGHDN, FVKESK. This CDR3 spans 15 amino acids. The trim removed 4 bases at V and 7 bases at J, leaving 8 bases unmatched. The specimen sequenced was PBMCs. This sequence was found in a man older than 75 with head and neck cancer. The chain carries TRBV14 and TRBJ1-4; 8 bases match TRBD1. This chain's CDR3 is CASSPRGHRSEKLFF. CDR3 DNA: TGTGCCAGCAGCCCCAGGGGGCATAGGAGTGAAAAACTGTTTTTT.